This TCR beta chain was obtained from a study of Ad26.COV2.S vaccination and SARS-CoV-2 variants. Sequencing was performed with immunoSEQ multiplex PCR; in TCRdb, only in-frame clones are kept and a portion is missing. The data contain about 280,000 clones, approximately 89% of them singletons. The CDR3 sequence is 16 residues long. CDR1 LGHDT and CDR2 YNNKEL come from the germline V gene (reference sequence). The treatment was: some 20 received Ad26.COV2.S at low or high dose, single or two shots; five or six received placebo; per-sample allocation not given. It was on day 63 after the first vaccine or placebo injection that samples were taken. On this clone itself: One end of the junction fails to match germline, which may point to a read error.

Sequencing used peripheral blood, obtained in a trial of Ad26.COV2.S vaccine versus placebo. The source of this sequence is a person aged 18 to 59 who received the Ad26.COV2.S COVID-19 vaccine or a placebo. The chain has TRBV3-1 (or the pseudogene TRBV3-2) and TRBJ2-1, with 7 nucleotides matching TRBD1. In DNA, the CDR3 is TGTGCCAGCAGCCGCTGGGACGACAGGGCTTACAATGGGCAGTTCTTC. Translation: CASSRWDDRAYNGQFF.